The clone carrying this TCR beta chain was recorded many times. RNA was extracted from bulk tissue without any cell sorting. The sample comes from a study of tumor and adjacent non-tumor tissue in lung cancer. The germline gives CDR1 WSHSY, CDR2 SAAADI. The CDR3 loop spans 16 amino acids. The V and J ends lost 2 bases and 4 bases, in that order; junction bases with no gene match: 4. Three rounds of nested PCR, following a modified ARM-PCR protocol, produced the TCRbeta library. Via MiXCR, TCRdb re-called the multiplex PCR reads, giving one row per CDR3 protein. The table shows roughly 150,000 distinct CDR3 sequences, with around two thirds occurring only once.

Input material: lung tumor tissue. This rearrangement joins TRBV10-2 to TRBJ2-6, with TRBD2 identical over 8 bases. The clonotype was recovered from a man in his 60s with small cell lung cancer. The CDR3 loop is CASSEPGGRGANVLTF. The CDR3 bases are TGCGCCAGCAGTGAGCCGGGGGGGCGAGGGGCCAACGTCCTGACTTTC.